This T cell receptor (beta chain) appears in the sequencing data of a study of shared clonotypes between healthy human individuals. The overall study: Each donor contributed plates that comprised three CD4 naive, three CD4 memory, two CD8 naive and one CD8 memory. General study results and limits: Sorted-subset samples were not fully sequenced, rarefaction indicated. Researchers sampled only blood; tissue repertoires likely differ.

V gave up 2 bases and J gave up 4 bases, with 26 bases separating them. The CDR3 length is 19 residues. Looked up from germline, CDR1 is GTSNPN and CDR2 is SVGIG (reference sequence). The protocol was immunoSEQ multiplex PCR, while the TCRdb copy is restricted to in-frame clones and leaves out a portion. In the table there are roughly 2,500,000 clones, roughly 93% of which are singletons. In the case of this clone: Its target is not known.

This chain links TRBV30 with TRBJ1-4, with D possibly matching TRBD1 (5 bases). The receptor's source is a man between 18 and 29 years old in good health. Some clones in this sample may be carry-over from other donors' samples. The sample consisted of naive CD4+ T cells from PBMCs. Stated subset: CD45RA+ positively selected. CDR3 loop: CAWSRQRVMGSGHNEKLFF. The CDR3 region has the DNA TGTGCCTGGAGTCGACAGAGGGTAATGGGGTCAGGGCATAATGAAAAACTGTTTTTT.